These 5 T cell receptor beta chains share one sample of origin, sequenced in a study of T cell repertoires in cytomegalovirus infection. The antigens of these receptors remain unknown. TCRdb re-called the reads through MiXCR, storing one row per CDR3 protein. The sample consists of 250,000 to 400,000 distinct CDR3 sequences, roughly 25% of them appearing once. The sequenced sample was cultured PBMCs, obtained from culture after CMV antigen stimulation. The origin of the receptors is a human donor in good health (CMV status not recorded). Some clones in this sample may be carry-over from other donors' samples.

For this clonotype: A read error may be the cause here, since a much bigger clone is one base away. The V call is TRBV19, the J call TRBJ1-5; 7 bases agree with TRBD1. Germline V gene sequence: CDR1 LNHDA, CDR2 SQIVND (reference sequence). The CDR3 has 16 amino acids. J was trimmed by 2 bases and V by 5 bases; bases with no gene match: 9. CDR3 nucleotide sequence: TGTGCCAGTAGTTTTTATGGGGACAGCCGCAATCAGCCCCAGCATTTT. Amino acids: CASSFYGDSRNQPQHF. Combining the CDR3 with reference TRBV19 and TRBJ1-5 gives the whole variable domain DGGITQSPKYLFRKEGQNVTLSCEQNLNHDAMYWYRQDPGQGLRLIYYSQIVNDFQKGDIAEGYSVSREKKESFPLTVTSAQKNPTAFYLCASSFYGDSRNQPQHFGDGTRLSIL.

The chain couples TRBV5-1 to TRBJ2-7; perhaps TRBD1 as D (5 bases). Germline V gives CDR1 SGHRS, CDR2 YFSETQ. This CDR3 spans 13 amino acids. The V gene lost 1 base and the J gene lost 6 bases, with 11 bases spanning the gap. The CDR3 is CASSLRVGAEQYF. The CDR3 DNA reads TGCGCCAGCAGCTTGCGTGTAGGGGCCGAGCAGTACTTC.

This sequence joins TRBV6-2 or TRBV6-3 and TRBJ2-1; D possibly uses TRBD1 or TRBD2 (6 bases each). The germline gives CDR1 MNHEY, CDR2 SVGEGT. The V and J ends lost 7 bases and 6 bases respectively, with 19 bases between them. CDR3 length: 15 residues. The chain's CDR3 is CASKHRAGIPNEQFF. CDR3 sequence (DNA): TGTGCCAGCAAGCACAGGGCGGGGATCCCCAATGAGCAGTTCTTC.

The chain couples TRBV11-2 to TRBJ1-4; 9 bases are shared with TRBD1. CDR3 length equals 15 residues. Unmatched junction bases numbered 10, after V lost 5 bases and J lost 9 bases. Germline V gene lookup returns CDR1 SGHAT and CDR2 FQNNGV. CDR3 in DNA: TGTGCCAGCAGCGAACCCCGGGACAGGGCAAAAAAACTGTTTTTT. It translates to CASSEPRDRAKKLFF.

This sequence joins TRBV5-1 and TRBJ1-1; no definite D call. Trimming took off 0 bases at V and 6 bases at J, with 15 bases between the two ends. CDR3 size: 15 residues. CDR1 and CDR2 (germline): SGHRS, YFSETQ. The CDR3 DNA reads TGCGCCAGCAGCTTGGCCGCGGGGATAGGCGCTGAAGCTTTCTTT. It codes for CASSLAAGIGAEAFF.